The 21 T cell receptor beta chains below were found in one sample sequenced in a study of cytomegalovirus exposure and HLA in healthy donors. The PCR ran on 60 Vbeta and 13 Jbeta primers. Method: immunoSEQ multiplex PCR; TCRdb's copy keeps in-frame clones and lacks some. This sample yields some 120,000 clones, of which 74% are seen a single time; approximately 4% belongs to the top ten. Sequencing was done on a sample of PBMCs. The receptors here all came from a middle-aged man in good health and CMV-seropositive.

The chain's CDR3 is CASSRYSRNRDEKLFF. In DNA, the CDR3 is TGTGCCAGCAGCCGTTACAGCCGAAACAGAGATGAAAAACTGTTTTTT. This sequence joins TRBV7-2 and TRBJ1-4; D call uncertain. The CDR3 extends over 16 amino acids. V lost 5 bases, J lost 6 bases, and 19 bases lay in between. Germline V CDR1 and CDR2: SGHTA, FQGNSA.

The chain recombines TRBV6-4 with TRBJ1-1, with TRBD1 matching 7 bases. Trimming took 6 bases from V and 1 from J; bases not matched to a gene: 2. The CDR3 is made up of 13 amino acids. Germline V CDR1 and CDR2: MRHNA, SNTAGT. CDR3: CASSQGENTEAFF. The CDR3 region has the DNA TGTGCCAGCAGCCAGGGGGAGAACACTGAAGCTTTCTTT.

Remarks on this clone: Mismatch with germline at one junction end may stem from a read error. The chain joins TRBV5-1 to TRBJ2-7, with 9 positions matching TRBD1. CDR3 length: 14 amino acids. CDR1 is SGHRS and CDR2 is YFSETQ in the germline V gene. The CDR3 here is CASTLTGGSYEQYF. DNA of the CDR3: TGCGCCAGCACCTTGACAGGGGGCTCCTACGAGCAGTACTTC.

The chain employs TRBV5-4 and TRBJ1-2; TRBD1 might be the D (5 bases). Germline V lookup: CDR1 SGHNT, CDR2 YYREEE (reference sequence). The CDR3 covers 15 residues. V was clipped by 0 bases and J by 0 bases, with 9 bases between them. The CDR3 loop reads CASSLAGGANYGYTF. CDR3 coding DNA: TGTGCCAGCAGCTTGGCGGGGGGGGCTAACTATGGCTACACCTTC.

The genes are TRBV6-1 and TRBJ1-2; D ambiguous. The CDR3 covers 15 residues. From germline, CDR1 is MNHNS and CDR2 SASEGT. The V gene lost 0 bases and the J gene lost 4 bases, with 12 bases spanning the gap. CDR3 amino acids: CASSEASGVGYGYTF. The CDR3 nucleotides are TGTGCCAGCAGTGAAGCTTCCGGGGTGGGCTATGGCTACACCTTC.

The rearrangement joins TRBV10-2 to TRBJ1-2, with 8 bases fitting TRBD1. This CDR3 comprises 16 residues. The germline CDR1 and CDR2 sequences are WSHSY and SAAADI. The V and J ends lost 6 bases and 2 bases, in that order; junction bases with no gene match: 11. The DNA for the CDR3 is TGCGCCAGCAGGGGGACAGGCCGAAAGAACAACTATGGCTACACCTTC. Translation: CASRGTGRKNNYGYTF.

This sequence joins TRBV2 and TRBJ2-1; the match to TRBD2 covers 10 bases. Germline assignment: CDR1 SNHLY and CDR2 FYNNEI. The length of the CDR3 is 12 residues. V shed 5 bases and J 9 bases; nucleotides not matched to a gene: 1. CDR3 coding DNA: TGTGCCAGCAGTCTAGCGGGAGTTGAGCAGTTCTTC. Residues: CASSLAGVEQFF.

The chain joins TRBV18 to TRBJ2-7, with 9 nucleotides matching TRBD2. Germline CDR1 KGHSH, CDR2 LQKENI. The ends lost 3 bases at V and 2 bases at J; junction bases unmatched: 8. The CDR3 sequence is 16 residues long. The CDR3 loop reads CASSPNRLAGTYEQYF. CDR3 DNA: TGTGCCAGCTCACCGAATCGGCTAGCGGGGACCTACGAGCAGTACTTC.

The genes are TRBV19 and TRBJ2-1; 9 nucleotides align to TRBD2. Looked up from germline, CDR1 is LNHDA and CDR2 is SQIVND (reference sequence). The CDR3 runs to 14 residues. The junction had 4 bases not matched to a gene; V was cut back by 4 bases and J by 6 bases. Here the CDR3 DNA reads TGTGCCAGTAGTAACGGCGGGAGGGCCAATGAGCAGTTCTTC. It specifies CASSNGGRANEQFF.

The chain carries TRBV14 and TRBJ2-3, with D uncertain. CDR1 and CDR2 (germline): SGHDN, FVKESK. V lost 4 bases and J lost 3, with 11 bases in between. This CDR3 is built from 14 residues. The DNA of the CDR3 is TGTGCCAGCAGCCGTCGGGTGCGGACAGATACGCAGTATTTT. It encodes CASSRRVRTDTQYF. The variable domain in full, with the rest retrieved from reference TRBV14 and TRBJ2-3, is EAGVTQFPSHSVIEKGQTVTLRCDPISGHDNLYWYRRVMGKEIKFLLHFVKESKQDESGMPNNRFLAERTGGTYSTLKVQPAELEDSGVYFCASSRRVRTDTQYFGPGTRLTVL.

This clone was counted a single time. The V call is TRBV6-6, the J call TRBJ2-2; D is perhaps TRBD1 (6 bases). Per the germline V gene, CDR1 is MNHNY and CDR2 is SVGAGI (reference sequence). V lost 5 bases and J lost 6, with 13 bases in between. The CDR3 runs to 14 residues. CDR3 protein: CASSPKQGSGELFF. The CDR3 DNA follows: TGTGCCAGCAGTCCCAAACAGGGCTCCGGGGAGCTGTTTTTT.

The V and J genes are TRBV28 and TRBJ2-3, with TRBD2 identical over 15 bases. Germline CDR1 MDHEN, CDR2 SYDVKM. This CDR3 is 16 amino acids long. J gave up 3 bases and V 6 bases, and 4 bases lay outside the gene matches. The CDR3 DNA reads as TGTGCCAGCAGCCAAGGACTAGCGGGAGGGACAGATACGCAGTATTTT. This codes for CASSQGLAGGTDTQYF. The whole variable domain, filled in from reference TRBV28 and TRBJ2-3, reads DVKVTQSSRYLVKRTGEKVFLECVQDMDHENMFWYRQDPGLGLRLIYFSYDVKMKEKGDIPEGYSVSREKKERFSLILESASTNQTSMYLCASSQGLAGGTDTQYFGPGTRLTVL.

This clone has only a few counts. The chain recombines TRBV7-9 with TRBJ1-3; 8 nucleotides line up with TRBD1. J gave up 4 bases and V 6 bases, and 14 bases lay outside the gene matches. CDR1 and CDR2 (germline): SEHNR, FQNEAQ (reference sequence). This CDR3 contains 17 residues. The CDR3 DNA follows: TGTGCCAGCAGTATTCGTGAGACAGGGGATCCAGGAAACACCATATATTTT. This codes for CASSIRETGDPGNTIYF.

This clone is a singleton in its sample. The J gene is TRBJ2-1, the V gene TRBV10-3; 8 nucleotides align to TRBD2. V lost 2 bases, J lost 5 bases, and 5 bases stayed unmatched. Germline V lookup: CDR1 ENHRY, CDR2 SYGVKD. The CDR3 is 15 residues long. The CDR3 reads CAISEVLSGNNEQFF. The CDR3 bases are TGTGCCATCAGTGAGGTACTTAGCGGGAACAATGAGCAGTTCTTC.

J is TRBJ2-7 and V is TRBV6-1; 8 nucleotides agree with TRBD2. This CDR3 has 14 residues. Trimming cost V 7 bases and J 2 bases; bases outside gene matches: 7. CDR1 MNHNS and CDR2 SASEGT come from the germline V gene. The CDR3 DNA sequence: TGTGCCAGCACGGAAGCGGGAGCTACCTACGAGCAGTACTTC. Its translation is CASTEAGATYEQYF.

The chain recombines TRBV28 with TRBJ2-1, with 7 bases that match TRBD2. The CDR3 is made up of 16 amino acids. Germline CDR1 and CDR2: MDHEN and SYDVKM. With 4 bases clipped from V and 5 bases from J, the junction kept 11 bases outside the gene matches. CDR3 nucleotide sequence: TGTGCCAGCAGTTACCCACAAGCGGGGTTAGACAATGAGCAGTTCTTC. This codes for CASSYPQAGLDNEQFF. Full variable domain (outside the CDR3, taken from reference TRBV28 and TRBJ2-1): DVKVTQSSRYLVKRTGEKVFLECVQDMDHENMFWYRQDPGLGLRLIYFSYDVKMKEKGDIPEGYSVSREKKERFSLILESASTNQTSMYLCASSYPQAGLDNEQFFGPGTRLTVL.

About this clone itself: Without the conserved terminal phenylalanine or tryptophan, this CDR3 likely stems from a read error. Because the CDR3's place on the DNA is in doubt, the DNA is left out and the CDR3 is given as listed by TCRdb. The rearrangement joins TRBV15 to TRBJ2-7; the table's D call, TRBD1, was not checked against the DNA. Germline V gene sequence: CDR1 LNHNV, CDR2 YYDKDF (reference sequence). The CDR3 is 14 residues long, counting both termini. The CDR3 reads CATSRDLKGGQGRI.

The gene calls are TRBV6-6 and TRBJ2-7, with 9 bases identical to TRBD2. V was pared by 4 bases and J by 0 bases, with 4 bases of the junction left unmatched. The CDR3 covers 15 residues. Germline V gene lookup returns CDR1 MNHNY and CDR2 SVGAGI (reference sequence). CDR3 coding DNA: TGTGCCAGCAGTTCCGTGGGACTAGCCTCCTACGAGCAGTACTTC. Residues: CASSSVGLASYEQYF.

V is TRBV2 and J is TRBJ1-5; 7 bases are shared with TRBD1. The CDR3 consists of 14 residues. Looked up from germline, CDR1 is SNHLY and CDR2 is FYNNEI. The V gene end was trimmed by 6 bases and the J gene end by 7 bases; junction bases not matched to a gene: 9. CDR3 in amino acids: CASSASEGGQPQHF. For the CDR3, the DNA is TGTGCCAGCAGCGCCAGTGAAGGGGGCCAGCCCCAGCATTTT.

J is TRBJ1-4 and V is TRBV30, with D perhaps TRBD1 (6 bases). V lost 6 bases and J lost 5, with 16 bases in between. From germline, CDR1 is GTSNPN and CDR2 SVGIG (reference sequence). This CDR3 region has 14 residues. In DNA, the CDR3 is TGTGCCTGCACCCCCAGGGGCCTAAATGAAAAACTGTTTTTT. It yields the protein CACTPRGLNEKLFF.

V is TRBV9 and J is TRBJ2-2, with TRBD1 identical over 10 bases. The J segment lost 5 bases and the V segment lost 0 bases, leaving 1 base of the junction unmatched. CDR1 SGDLS and CDR2 YYNGEE come from the germline V gene. This CDR3 comprises 15 residues. This CDR3 is CASSVGTGGTGELFF. CDR3 bases: TGTGCCAGCAGCGTAGGGACAGGGGGGACCGGGGAGCTGTTTTTT. Drawing the rest from reference TRBV9 and TRBJ2-2, the complete variable domain is DSGVTQTPKHLITATGQRVTLRCSPRSGDLSVYWYQQSLDQGLQFLIQYYNGEERAKGNILERFSAQQFPDLHSELNLSSLELGDSALYFCASSVGTGGTGELFFGEGSRLTVL.